The 29 T cell receptor beta chains given below trace back to one sample, sequenced in a study of siplizumab effects on memory and regulatory T cells. Here immunoSEQ multiplex PCR was the method, and the copy in TCRdb shows in-frame clones only, minus some. Of about 94,000 clones listed, 90% to 95% are singletons. Sequenced material: non-Treg CD4+ T cells sorted from blood. All receptors derive from a human donor in good health.

The table lists this clone with a few counts. The chain has TRBV6-1 and TRBJ1-1, with TRBD1 matching 7 bases. There are 15 residues in the CDR3. J was trimmed by 4 bases and V by 0 bases; bases with no gene match: 5. CDR1 and CDR2 (germline): MNHNS, SASEGT. CDR3 loop: CASSEAIQGSTEAFF. The CDR3 nucleotides read TGTGCCAGCAGTGAAGCTATACAGGGGAGCACTGAAGCTTTCTTT.

The chain carries TRBV15 and TRBJ2-3; the D is unclear. Trimming removed 1 base at V and 0 bases at J, with 8 bases between. The CDR3 loop spans 15 amino acids. Looked up from germline, CDR1 is LNHNV and CDR2 is YYDKDF (reference sequence). The CDR3 DNA reads TGTGCCACCAGCAGAGTTGACCCCAGCACAGATACGCAGTATTTT. Its translation: CATSRVDPSTDTQYF.

V and J are TRBV5-6 and TRBJ2-5; possible D gene TRBD2, 5 bases. The germline CDR1 and CDR2 sequences are SGHDT and YYEEEE. The germline V and J ends were trimmed by 6 bases and 4 bases, with 10 bases remaining between them. This CDR3 spans 12 amino acids. The CDR3 protein is CASNGLGETQYF. CDR3 sequence (DNA): TGTGCCAGCAACGGACTGGGAGAGACCCAGTACTTC.

This chain uses TRBV30 with TRBJ1-5; D is ambiguous. Germline CDR1 and CDR2: GTSNPN and SVGIG (reference sequence). The germline V and J ends were trimmed by 0 bases and 3 bases, with 6 bases remaining between them. The CDR3 loop spans 13 amino acids. For the CDR3, the DNA is TGTGCCTGGAGTGTCGGCACCAATCAGCCCCAGCATTTT. Amino acids: CAWSVGTNQPQHF.

This chain connects TRBV6-5 to TRBJ2-3; no clear D. The CDR3 extends over 14 amino acids. Germline V lookup: CDR1 MNHEY, CDR2 SVGAGI. Trimming stripped 10 bases from V and 1 base from J, with 15 bases between. CDR3 nucleotides: TGTGCCACCAGGTTGGGCGCAGGCACAGATACGCAGTATTTT. It translates to CATRLGAGTDTQYF.

This rearrangement joins TRBV7-3 to TRBJ2-1; 9 bases align to TRBD1. Trimming at V came to 0 bases and at J to 6 bases, leaving 3 bases not matched to a gene. Germline-derived CDR1 and CDR2 are SGHTA and FQGTGA. The length of the CDR3 is 15 residues. The CDR3 spells CASSLTGTGPNEQFF. For the CDR3, the DNA is TGTGCCAGCAGCTTAACCGGGACAGGGCCCAATGAGCAGTTCTTC.

This chain uses TRBV27 with TRBJ1-6; D not resolved. The CDR3 runs to 15 residues. Per germline, CDR1 MNHEY and CDR2 SMNVEV (reference sequence). V lost 6 bases and J lost 9, with 18 bases in between. CDR3 sequence: CASSDQPGVGSPLHF. The CDR3 DNA follows: TGTGCCAGCAGCGACCAACCTGGGGTTGGTTCACCCCTCCACTTT.

The V and J genes are TRBV9 and TRBJ1-2; the match to TRBD1 covers 10 bases. The CDR3 is made up of 15 amino acids. The J segment lost 4 bases and the V segment lost 5 bases, leaving 8 bases of the junction unmatched. The germline V gene encodes CDR1 SGDLS and CDR2 YYNGEE. The CDR3 DNA reads TGTGCCAGCAGGGCAACAGACAGGGGGCCCTATGGCTACACCTTC. Translation: CASRATDRGPYGYTF.

The chain couples TRBV6-1 to TRBJ2-7; no definite D call. The CDR3 loop spans 12 amino acids. Between the trimmed V and J ends, which lost 6 bases and 3 bases, there was a span of 9 bases. Germline V gene lookup returns CDR1 MNHNS and CDR2 SASEGT. The CDR3: CASRRANYEQYF. The CDR3, as DNA: TGTGCCAGCAGGCGCGCTAACTACGAGCAGTACTTC.

The rearrangement joins TRBV2 to TRBJ2-7, with D perhaps matching TRBD1 or TRBD2 (6 bases each). V gave up 6 bases and J gave up 6 bases, with 21 bases separating them. This CDR3 is 15 amino acids long. The germline gives CDR1 SNHLY, CDR2 FYNNEI. CDR3 protein: CASSIAEGDAIEQYF. CDR3 sequence (DNA): TGTGCCAGCAGCATCGCGGAGGGGGACGCTATCGAGCAGTACTTC.

This chain links TRBV6-6 with TRBJ1-2; D not resolved. V was clipped by 7 bases and J by 5 bases, with 8 bases between them. Germline assignment: CDR1 MNHNY and CDR2 SVGAGI (reference sequence). The CDR3 spans 11 residues. The CDR3 is CASTVGYGYTF. CDR3 nucleotide sequence: TGTGCCAGCACCGTGGGATATGGCTACACCTTC.

This chain uses TRBV2 with TRBJ1-4; 7 bases line up with TRBD1. CDR3 length: 14 amino acids. J was trimmed by 4 bases and V by 11 bases; bases with no gene match: 10. The V gene's germline CDR1 is SNHLY and CDR2 FYNNEI. The CDR3 reads CAGRKGASNEKLFF. DNA of the CDR3: TGTGCCGGACGGAAGGGGGCGAGTAATGAAAAACTGTTTTTT.

This clone appeared once. This chain links TRBV7-3 with TRBJ2-5, with D maybe TRBD2 (6 bases). V was clipped by 5 bases and J by 5 bases, with 12 bases between them. This CDR3 contains 13 residues. Per the germline V gene, CDR1 is SGHTA and CDR2 is FQGTGA. This chain's CDR3 is CASSTHRGETQYF. Here the CDR3 DNA reads TGTGCCAGCAGCACCCATCGGGGGGAGACCCAGTACTTC.

The chain couples TRBV18 to TRBJ1-1, with 8 nucleotides matching TRBD1. Looked up from germline, CDR1 is KGHSH and CDR2 is LQKENI. With V trimmed by 4 bases and J by 3 bases, 13 bases remained unmatched. This CDR3 has 17 amino acids. The CDR3 reads CASSQDRGLVGYTEAFF. The CDR3, as DNA: TGTGCCAGCTCACAAGACAGGGGCTTAGTCGGGTACACTGAAGCTTTCTTT.

The CDR3 nucleotides are TGTGCCATCAGGGAAACAGGGGGAGGCGGCGAGCAGTACTTC. Protein: CAIRETGGGGEQYF. The chain joins TRBV10-3 to TRBJ2-7; 8 bases agree with TRBD1. The CDR3 runs to 14 residues. CDR1 and CDR2 from the germline V gene are ENHRY and SYGVKD. Losses at the gene ends were 6 bases for V and 6 bases for J; bases not matched to a gene: 10.

This rearrangement joins TRBV19 to TRBJ1-3; D unclear. The CDR3 spans 16 residues. V was shortened by 0 bases and J by 0 bases, with 9 bases between the two germline ends. CDR1 LNHDA and CDR2 SQIVND come from the germline V gene (reference sequence). CDR3 amino acids: CASSIDLGISGNTIYF. As DNA, the CDR3 is TGTGCCAGTAGTATAGATCTTGGGATCTCTGGAAACACCATATATTTT.

The V and J genes are TRBV5-1 and TRBJ2-7, with TRBD1 identical over 7 bases. The germline gives CDR1 SGHRS, CDR2 YFSETQ. Losses at the gene ends were 4 bases for V and 4 bases for J; bases not matched to a gene: 8. The CDR3 totals 14 residues. DNA for the CDR3: TGCGCCAGCAGCATGGGACAGCCCCCTTACGAGCAGTACTTC. Translated: CASSMGQPPYEQYF.

This clone was seen once. V is TRBV13 and J is TRBJ2-7; D is undetermined. CDR3 length: 18 residues. V was trimmed by 5 bases and J by 2 bases, leaving 25 bases between them. Germline V gives CDR1 PRHDT, CDR2 FYEKMQ (reference sequence). The CDR3 coding sequence is TGTGCCAGCAGCCGTACCTTTAACAGCGAATCCAAAGCCTACGAGCAGTACTTC. This encodes CASSRTFNSESKAYEQYF.

The genes are TRBV7-9 and TRBJ1-1; D gene ambiguous. This CDR3 has 14 amino acids. With 1 base removed from V and 4 bases from J, the gap between germline ends came to 10 bases. Per germline, CDR1 SEHNR and CDR2 FQNEAQ (reference sequence). The CDR3 reads CASSLEGVGTEAFF. In DNA form, the CDR3 reads TGTGCCAGCAGCTTAGAGGGAGTGGGCACTGAAGCTTTCTTT. Complete variable domain (other parts from reference TRBV7-9 and TRBJ1-1): DTGVSQNPRHKITKRGQNVTFRCDPISEHNRLYWYRQTLGQGPEFLTYFQNEAQLEKSRLLSDRFSAERPKGSFSTLEIQRTEQGDSAMYLCASSLEGVGTEAFFGQGTRLTVV.

The gene calls are TRBV5-4 and TRBJ2-5, with D hard to call. Germline assignment: CDR1 SGHNT and CDR2 YYREEE (reference sequence). This CDR3 comprises 15 residues. V was trimmed by 0 bases and J by 1 base, leaving 10 bases between them. The CDR3 sequence: CASSLGSLGQETQYF. CDR3 bases: TGTGCCAGCAGCTTGGGTTCCCTGGGCCAAGAGACCCAGTACTTC. Full variable domain (missing parts from reference TRBV5-4 and TRBJ2-5): ETGVTQSPTHLIKTRGQQVTLRCSSQSGHNTVSWYQQALGQGPQFIFQYYREEENGRGNFPPRFSGLQFPNYSSELNVNALELDDSALYLCASSLGSLGQETQYFGPGTRLLVL.

The chain is built from TRBV19 and TRBJ1-5, with D possibly TRBD1 on 5 matching bases. V lost 8 bases, J lost 0 bases, and 14 bases lay in between. The CDR3 extends over 15 amino acids. CDR1 LNHDA and CDR2 SQIVND come from the germline V gene (reference sequence). The CDR3 sequence: CASRGVVYSNQPQHF. Here the CDR3 DNA reads TGTGCCAGTCGGGGGGTAGTATATAGCAATCAGCCCCAGCATTTT.

J is TRBJ1-6 and V is TRBV7-3; D remains unclear. This CDR3 spans 15 amino acids. The germline V gene encodes CDR1 SGHTA and CDR2 FQGTGA. Trimming stripped 5 bases from V and 6 bases from J, with 14 bases between. The CDR3 protein is CASSLGGRLNSPLHF. The CDR3 coding sequence is TGTGCCAGCAGCCTGGGCGGCCGGCTTAATTCACCCCTCCACTTT.

V gene TRBV5-4 combines with J gene TRBJ2-7, with TRBD2 matching 9 bases. V dropped 1 base and J dropped 3; count of bases not matched to a gene: 5. Looked up from germline, CDR1 is SGHNT and CDR2 is YYREEE (reference sequence). CDR3 length: 15 residues. Written as DNA, the CDR3 is TGTGCCAGCAGCTTGATGGGACTAGCCAACTACGAGCAGTACTTC. Residues: CASSLMGLANYEQYF.

This chain links TRBV14 with TRBJ2-1, with 10 bases aligning to TRBD2. Germline trimming cut 1 base from V and 9 bases from J; bases unmatched to any gene: 15. Germline values: CDR1 SGHDN, CDR2 FVKESK. The CDR3 sequence is 18 residues long. In DNA, the CDR3 is TGTGCCAGCAGCCAAGTTTTGTCTAGCGGGAGCCGGGTCGGTGAGCAGTTCTTC. Translating it yields CASSQVLSSGSRVGEQFF. The whole variable domain, remainder taken from reference TRBV14 and TRBJ2-1, is EAGVTQFPSHSVIEKGQTVTLRCDPISGHDNLYWYRRVMGKEIKFLLHFVKESKQDESGMPNNRFLAERTGGTYSTLKVQPAELEDSGVYFCASSQVLSSGSRVGEQFFGPGTRLTVL.

This chain links TRBV5-1 with TRBJ1-3, with 7 positions matching TRBD1. Germline trimming cut 4 bases from V and 1 base from J; bases unmatched to any gene: 5. This CDR3 comprises 15 residues. The germline CDR1 and CDR2 sequences are SGHRS and YFSETQ. The CDR3 reads CASSRDRTSGNTIYF. The CDR3 nucleotides read TGCGCCAGCAGCCGGGACAGAACTTCTGGAAACACCATATATTTT. The whole variable domain, filled in from reference TRBV5-1 and TRBJ1-3, reads KAGVTQTPRYLIKTRGQQVTLSCSPISGHRSVSWYQQTPGQGLQFLFEYFSETQRNKGNFPGRFSGRQFSNSRSEMNVSTLELGDSALYLCASSRDRTSGNTIYFGEGSWLTVV.

This sequence joins TRBV5-4 and TRBJ2-7; maybe TRBD2 (5 bases). V lost 3 bases and J 5 bases, leaving 12 bases between the germline ends. This CDR3 contains 13 residues. The germline gives CDR1 SGHNT, CDR2 YYREEE (reference sequence). The CDR3 bases are TGTGCCAGCAGCTCGCGCGGAGCGGACGAGCAGTACTTC. Protein sequence: CASSSRGADEQYF. Based on the CDR3 plus reference TRBV5-4 and TRBJ2-7, the full variable domain is ETGVTQSPTHLIKTRGQQVTLRCSSQSGHNTVSWYQQALGQGPQFIFQYYREEENGRGNFPPRFSGLQFPNYSSELNVNALELDDSALYLCASSSRGADEQYFGPGTRLTVT.

The chain carries TRBV7-2 and TRBJ2-3, with 11 bases identical to TRBD2. Germline CDR1 and CDR2: SGHTA and FQGNSA. The CDR3 covers 15 residues. After removal of 5 bases from V and 4 bases from J, the junction contained 5 bases not matched to a gene. In nucleotides, the CDR3 is TGTGCCAGCAGCACCCCTAGCGGGAGGTCAGATACGCAGTATTTT. Protein sequence: CASSTPSGRSDTQYF.

The J gene is TRBJ1-6, the V gene TRBV19, with 8 bases identical to TRBD1. The CDR3 extends over 15 amino acids. Germline V gives CDR1 LNHDA, CDR2 SQIVND (reference sequence). After removal of 3 bases from V and 10 bases from J, the junction contained 8 bases not matched to a gene. The CDR3 loop is CASSIRTGRQSPLHF. The CDR3 bases are TGTGCCAGTAGTATCCGGACAGGGCGGCAATCACCCCTCCACTTT.

The chain joins TRBV5-6 to TRBJ2-5; 7 nucleotides align to TRBD2. The CDR3 is made up of 14 amino acids. Trimming removed 6 bases from V and 3 bases from J; junction bases left unmatched: 8. Per the germline V gene, CDR1 is SGHDT and CDR2 is YYEEEE. The CDR3 DNA follows: TGTGCCAGCAAAAGGGGACTACCAGAAGAGACCCAGTACTTC. Translating it yields CASKRGLPEETQYF.